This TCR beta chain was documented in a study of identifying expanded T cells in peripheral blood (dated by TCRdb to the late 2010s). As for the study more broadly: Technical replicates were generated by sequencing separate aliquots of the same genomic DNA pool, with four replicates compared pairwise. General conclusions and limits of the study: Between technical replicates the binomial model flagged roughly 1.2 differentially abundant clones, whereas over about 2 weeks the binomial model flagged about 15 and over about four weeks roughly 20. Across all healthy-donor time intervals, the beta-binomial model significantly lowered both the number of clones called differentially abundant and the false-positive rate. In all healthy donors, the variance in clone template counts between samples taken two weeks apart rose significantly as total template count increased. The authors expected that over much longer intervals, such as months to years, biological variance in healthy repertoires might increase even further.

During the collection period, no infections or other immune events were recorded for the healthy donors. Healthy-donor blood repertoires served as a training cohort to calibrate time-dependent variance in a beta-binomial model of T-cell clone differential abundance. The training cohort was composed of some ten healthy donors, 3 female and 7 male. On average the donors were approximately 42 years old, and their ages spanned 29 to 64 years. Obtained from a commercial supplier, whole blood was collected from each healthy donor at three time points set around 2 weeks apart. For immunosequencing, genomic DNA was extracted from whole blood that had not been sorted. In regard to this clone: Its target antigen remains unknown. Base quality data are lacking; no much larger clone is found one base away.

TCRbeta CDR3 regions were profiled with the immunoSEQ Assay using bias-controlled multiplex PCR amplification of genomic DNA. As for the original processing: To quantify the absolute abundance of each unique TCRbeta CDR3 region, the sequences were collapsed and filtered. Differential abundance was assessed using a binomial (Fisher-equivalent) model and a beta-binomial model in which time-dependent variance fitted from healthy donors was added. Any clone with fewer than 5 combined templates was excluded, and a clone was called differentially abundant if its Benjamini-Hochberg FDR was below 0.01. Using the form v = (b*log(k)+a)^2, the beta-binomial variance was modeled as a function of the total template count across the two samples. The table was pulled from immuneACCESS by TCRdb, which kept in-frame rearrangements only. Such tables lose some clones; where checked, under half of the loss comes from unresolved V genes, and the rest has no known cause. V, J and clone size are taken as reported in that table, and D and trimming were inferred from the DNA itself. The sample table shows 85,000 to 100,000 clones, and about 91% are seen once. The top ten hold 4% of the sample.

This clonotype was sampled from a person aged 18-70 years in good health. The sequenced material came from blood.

For the CDR3, the sequence is CASSDGRGNQPQHF. The nucleotide sequence is given as TGTGCCAGCAGTGACGGACGGGGCAATCAGCCCCAGCATTTT. The rearrangement joined TRBV2 to TRBJ1-5; the D gene cannot be named for sure. Including cysteine and phenylalanine, the CDR3 has 14 amino acids. Only CDR3 DNA is held: 42 bases, read in frame from base 1. V loses 3 bases, J loses 2 bases, and the germline ends lie 8 bases apart. Based on the germline V gene, the CDR1 and CDR2 sequences are SNHLY and FYNNEI.